These 30 T cell receptor beta chains originate from one sample sequenced in a study of molecular identifiers for immune sequencing clone quantification. Each CDR3 protein gets one entry after TCRdb re-called the PCR reads with MiXCR. The sample includes about 640,000 distinct CDR3 sequences, 15% to 20% seen only once; the top ten take roughly 0.9%. Material: naive CD8+ T cells from blood, with Jurkat cell RNA spiked in. Subset: FACS-sorted CD8+CD4-CCR7+CD45RA+ naive T cells. The receptors originated from a human donor in good health. Some libraries in this study had Jurkat cell RNA spiked in.

This clonotype was recorded many times. In DNA, the CDR3 is TGTGCCAGCAGTCCCCGTGTGGACAATCAGCCCCAGCATTTT. Its protein is CASSPRVDNQPQHF. V is TRBV27 and J is TRBJ1-5; D unclear. Germline values: CDR1 MNHEY, CDR2 SMNVEV (reference sequence). The CDR3 loop spans 14 amino acids. Trimming removed 5 bases from V and 3 bases from J, with 11 bases in between.

In this sample, this clonotype turned up many times. J is TRBJ2-3 and V is TRBV11-2; 9 bases agree with TRBD2. CDR1 and CDR2 from the germline V gene are SGHAT and FQNNGV. V was pared by 3 bases and J by 4 bases, with 5 bases of the junction left unmatched. The CDR3 spans 15 residues. The CDR3 nucleotides are TGTGCCAGCAGCTTTAGCGGGAGCGTCGCAGATACGCAGTATTTT. Its protein is CASSFSGSVADTQYF.

This clonotype counts as medium-sized (0.01 to 0.1%). The rearrangement uses TRBV12-3 or TRBV12-4 and TRBJ1-6; D call uncertain. The CDR3 is 14 amino acids. Trimming shortened V by 5 bases and J by 1 base, and 6 bases separated the two germline ends. This CDR3 reads CASSTDSYNSPLHF. In DNA form, the CDR3 reads TGTGCCAGCAGTACCGATTCCTATAATTCACCCCTCCACTTT.

Of note for this clonotype: A clone one base away is much larger, so this may be a read error. The CDR3 DNA reads as TGTGCCAGCAGTCTCTCACGGGGCTCTGGGGCCGACGTCCTGACTTTC. It translates to CASSLSRGSGADVLTF. The chain recombines TRBV12-3 or TRBV12-4 with TRBJ2-6; D tentatively reads TRBD1 or TRBD2 (5 bases each). This CDR3 comprises 16 residues.

On this clonotype: Germline is not matched at one junction end, which may reflect a read error. The genes are TRBV6-2 or TRBV6-3 and TRBJ2-2, with D unresolved. This CDR3 is built from 14 residues. Germline loops: CDR1 MNHEY, CDR2 SVGEGT. The CDR3 bases are TGTACCAGCAGTTACTACACGAACACCGGGGAGCTGTTTTTT. Translating it yields CTSSYYTNTGELFF.

This clonotype has ten or more counts. The genes are TRBV7-8 and TRBJ1-1, with D possibly matching TRBD1 (6 bases). There are 14 residues in the CDR3. Germline CDR1 and CDR2: SGHVS and FQNEAQ. Trimming left V 2 bases short and J 1 base short, with 8 bases between. In nucleotides, the CDR3 is TGTGCCAGCAGCTTAACAGGGAGGAACACTGAAGCTTTCTTT. Translated, it gives CASSLTGRNTEAFF.

The chain links TRBV9 to TRBJ2-3, with TRBD1 matching 9 bases. Trimming took 2 bases from V and 2 from J; bases not matched to a gene: 6. The CDR3 runs 16 residues. Looked up from germline, CDR1 is SGDLS and CDR2 is YYNGEE. The CDR3 here is CASSVFDRGNTDTQYF. CDR3 coding DNA: TGTGCCAGCAGCGTCTTCGACAGGGGGAACACAGATACGCAGTATTTT.

This clonotype has just a few counts. One end of the junction is discordant with germline, which a read error may explain. CDR3 sequence: CASSPGLQEQHF. The CDR3 DNA reads as TGTGCCAGTAGTCCCGGACTCCAAGAGCAGCACTTC. This chain connects TRBV19 to TRBJ2-7; a possible D gene is TRBD2 (5 bases). Looked up from germline, CDR1 is LNHDA and CDR2 is SQIVND (reference sequence). CDR3 length: 12 residues.

The CDR3 here is CASSYSGGRDEQFF. The DNA for the CDR3 is TGTGCCAGCAGTTACTCGGGGGGTCGCGATGAGCAGTTCTTC. J is TRBJ2-1 and V is TRBV6-2 or TRBV6-3, with D possibly TRBD2 on 6 matching bases. The germline V gene has CDR1 MNHEY and CDR2 SVGEGT. The V end was cut by 0 bases, the J end by 8 bases, with 11 bases between. CDR3 length: 14 residues.

The V and J genes are TRBV19 and TRBJ2-7, with 7 nucleotides matching TRBD1. From germline, CDR1 is LNHDA and CDR2 SQIVND (reference sequence). The CDR3 spans 15 residues. J was trimmed by 2 bases and V by 5 bases; bases with no gene match: 9. CDR3 DNA: TGTGCCAGTAGTTCTCCCGAGACAGGGACCTACGAGCAGTACTTC. Protein: CASSSPETGTYEQYF.

This clonotype has a handful of counts. The junction does not match germline at one end; this may be a read error. The chain is built from TRBV5-1 and TRBJ2-7, with 8 bases aligning to TRBD2. The V gene's germline CDR1 is SGHRS and CDR2 YFSETQ. This CDR3 is 14 amino acids long. DNA for the CDR3: TGCGCCAGCAGCTCGGGACTAGGGGCCTACAAGCAGTACTTC. Translating it yields CASSSGLGAYKQYF.

For this clonotype: Just one base apart from a much larger clone, this may be a read error. The chain combines TRBV7-9 with TRBJ2-7; D gene ambiguous. Trimming took 7 bases from V and 0 from J, leaving 13 bases between them. CDR1 is SEHNR and CDR2 is FQNEAQ in the germline V gene (reference sequence). This CDR3 contains 14 residues. CDR3 nucleotide sequence: TGTGCCAGCAACTTGGCCGACGGCTCCTACGAGCAGTACTTC. This sequence encodes CASNLADGSYEQYF.

This clonotype has at least ten counts. The chain links TRBV11-2 to TRBJ2-3; 11 nucleotides line up with TRBD2. J was trimmed by 1 base and V by 6 bases; bases with no gene match: 3. In germline, CDR1 is SGHAT, CDR2 FQNNGV. This CDR3 has 15 residues. DNA for the CDR3: TGTGCCAGCAGACTAGCGGGGGCTGGCACAGATACGCAGTATTTT. It yields the protein CASRLAGAGTDTQYF.

This clonotype was seen at least ten times. DNA of the CDR3: TGTGCCAGCAGCTCCCGCGGGAGGGCCCACGAGCAGTACTTC. This sequence encodes CASSSRGRAHEQYF. The J gene is TRBJ2-7, the V gene TRBV13, with 9 bases identical to TRBD2. V lost 4 bases, J lost 5 bases, and 6 bases stayed unmatched. Germline CDR1 reads PRHDT; CDR2 reads FYEKMQ (reference sequence). The CDR3 consists of 14 residues.

This clonotype appeared many times. V and J are TRBV13 and TRBJ2-4, with D maybe TRBD2 (6 bases). The CDR3 length is 15 residues. Germline CDR1 PRHDT, CDR2 FYEKMQ (reference sequence). V lost 3 bases and J 4 bases, leaving 13 bases between the germline ends. The CDR3, as DNA: TGTGCCAGCAGCTTTACCGGGACTTCGAAAAACATTCAGTACTTC. Translating it yields CASSFTGTSKNIQYF.

This clonotype was recorded many times. The chain combines TRBV14 with TRBJ1-2; 9 bases align to TRBD1. There are 15 residues in the CDR3. Germline V gives CDR1 SGHDN, CDR2 FVKESK. Trimming at V came to 4 bases and at J to 5 bases, leaving 8 bases not matched to a gene. CDR3 sequence: CASSPPTGGPYGYTF. In nucleotides, the CDR3 is TGTGCCAGCAGCCCCCCGACAGGGGGACCGTATGGCTACACCTTC.

Details on this clonotype: A clone one base away is much larger, so this may be a read error. The conserved phenylalanine or tryptophan normally closing the CDR3 is absent here, so this likely arose from a read error. The chain couples TRBV20-1 to TRBJ2-7; the match to TRBD1 covers 9 bases. There are 16 residues in the CDR3. V dropped 3 bases and J dropped 0; count of bases not matched to a gene: 9. Looked up from germline, CDR1 is DFQATT and CDR2 is SNEGSKA (reference sequence). The CDR3 nucleotides read TGCAGTGCTAGCCCCGGACAGGGGACTGCCTCCTACGAGCAGTACTCC. Translating it yields CSASPGQGTASYEQYS.

In this sample, this clonotype turned up many times. The rearrangement links TRBV28 to TRBJ2-4, with D hard to call. This CDR3 is built from 14 residues. The germline V gene encodes CDR1 MDHEN and CDR2 SYDVKM. Between the trimmed V and J ends, which lost 3 bases and 5 bases, there was a span of 11 bases. For the CDR3, the DNA is TGTGCCAGCAGTTTCAACGACGGACAAAACATTCAGTACTTC. Its protein product is CASSFNDGQNIQYF.

This clonotype was detected a few times. This chain joins TRBV11-2 and TRBJ1-1; possible D gene TRBD1, 6 bases. Trimming stripped 4 bases from V and 3 bases from J, with 21 bases between. CDR1 and CDR2 from the germline V gene are SGHAT and FQNNGV. The CDR3 contains 17 residues. CDR3 protein: CASSSRSPPGVHTEAFF. CDR3 nucleotides: TGTGCCAGCAGCTCCAGATCACCCCCAGGGGTGCACACTGAAGCTTTCTTT.

In this sample, this clonotype turned up many times. V gene TRBV7-6 combines with J gene TRBJ1-2; D gene ambiguous. CDR3 size: 17 residues. In germline, CDR1 is SGHVS, CDR2 FNYEAQ. V was pared by 6 bases and J by 3 bases, with 23 bases between. The CDR3 DNA reads as TGTGCCAGCAGTCCCAACGTGCTACTCTCTATCGACTATGGCTACACCTTC. This encodes CASSPNVLLSIDYGYTF. Variable domain in full (rest from reference TRBV7-6 and TRBJ1-2): GAGVSQSPRYKVTKRGQDVALRCDPISGHVSLYWYRQALGQGPEFLTYFNYEAQQDKSGLPNDRFSAERPEGSISTLTIQRTEQRDSAMYRCASSPNVLLSIDYGYTFGSGTRLTVV.

This clonotype was recorded at least ten times. The rearrangement joins TRBV7-9 to TRBJ1-1; D may be TRBD1 (5 bases). The germline V gene has CDR1 SEHNR and CDR2 FQNEAQ (reference sequence). V lost 3 bases to trimming and J lost 6 bases, with 17 bases between them. This CDR3 comprises 15 residues. CDR3 sequence reads: CASSFQDGGTSEAFF. The CDR3 coding sequence is TGTGCCAGCAGCTTTCAGGACGGGGGAACATCTGAAGCTTTCTTT.

This clonotype was detected many times. The gene calls are TRBV4-3 and TRBJ1-5; D gene unclear. CDR3 length: 15 amino acids. Germline lookup yields CDR1 LGHNA and CDR2 YSLEER. Deletions cut 1 base from V and 1 base from J, with 8 bases between. CDR3 protein: CASSQGTWSNQPQHF. Here the CDR3 DNA reads TGCGCCAGCAGCCAAGGAACGTGGAGCAATCAGCCCCAGCATTTT.

Concerning this clonotype: The junction does not match germline at one end; this may be a read error. This chain uses TRBV20-1 with TRBJ1-1; D is possibly TRBD1 (5 bases). This CDR3 comprises 13 residues. Germline assignment: CDR1 DFQATT and CDR2 SNEGSKA (reference sequence). The CDR3 DNA reads as TGCAGTGCTAGACAGGGTCGGAACGCTGAAGCTTTCTTT. Translating it yields CSARQGRNAEAFF.

This clonotype has more than one count but fewer than ten. V and J are TRBV27 and TRBJ2-1; D unresolved. The V and J ends lost 0 bases and 3 bases respectively, with 6 bases between them. The CDR3 extends over 14 amino acids. Germline V gene data show CDR1 as MNHEY and CDR2 as SMNVEV (reference sequence). CDR3 DNA sequence: TGTGCCAGCAGTTTATCCCCCCGCTACAATGAGCAGTTCTTC. As protein: CASSLSPRYNEQFF.

This clonotype was seen many times. The CDR3 is CASIIPRTGKNTEAFF. DNA of the CDR3: TGTGCCAGTATCATCCCCAGGACAGGAAAGAACACTGAAGCTTTCTTT. The genes are TRBV19 and TRBJ1-1; 7 nucleotides line up with TRBD1. J gave up 1 base and V 7 bases, and 12 bases lay outside the gene matches. This CDR3 contains 16 residues. CDR1 and CDR2 (germline): LNHDA, SQIVND (reference sequence).

This clonotype was counted many times. The chain recombines TRBV19 with TRBJ2-7; the match to TRBD1 covers 9 bases. From germline, CDR1 is LNHDA and CDR2 SQIVND (reference sequence). The J segment lost 0 bases and the V segment lost 11 bases, leaving 8 bases of the junction unmatched. There are 14 residues in the CDR3. The CDR3 region is CAASDRGHSYEQYF. The CDR3 DNA follows: TGTGCCGCCTCGGACAGGGGTCACTCCTACGAGCAGTACTTC.

The V and J genes are TRBV7-8 and TRBJ1-4, with 7 bases fitting TRBD1. The trim removed 5 bases at V and 4 bases at J, leaving 7 bases unmatched. Germline V gene lookup returns CDR1 SGHVS and CDR2 FQNEAQ. The CDR3 has 15 residues. In DNA, the CDR3 is TGTGCCAGCAGCCCCGGACAGGCTAGTAATGAAAAACTGTTTTTT. As protein: CASSPGQASNEKLFF. The whole variable domain, filled in from reference TRBV7-8 and TRBJ1-4, reads GAGVSQSPRYKVAKRGQDVALRCDPISGHVSLFWYQQALGQGPEFLTYFQNEAQLDKSGLPSDRFFAERPEGSVSTLKIQRTQQEDSAVYLCASSPGQASNEKLFFGSGTQLSVL.

This clonotype was observed a handful of times. This chain uses TRBV27 with TRBJ1-3; no clear D. Germline CDR1 reads MNHEY; CDR2 reads SMNVEV (reference sequence). CDR3 size: 15 residues. V lost 5 bases and J 2 bases, leaving 13 bases between the germline ends. The CDR3 nucleotides are TGTGCCAGCAGTAAGACGTATACCCCTGGAAACACCATATATTTT. Protein: CASSKTYTPGNTIYF.

As for this clonotype: It is likely a read error, because the conserved phenylalanine at the end of the CDR3 is missing. The chain is built from TRBV5-1 and TRBJ2-5, with D maybe TRBD1 (5 bases). This CDR3 spans 14 amino acids. Germline CDR1 SGHRS, CDR2 YFSETQ. Trimming removed 0 bases from V and 1 base from J, with 7 bases in between. The CDR3, as DNA: TGCGCCAGCAGCTTGGGGCAGGGCCAAGAGACCCAGTACTGC. Translation: CASSLGQGQETQYC.

The V gene is TRBV4-3, the J gene TRBJ1-3, with 7 bases matching TRBD1. The CDR3 length is 16 residues. Germline loops: CDR1 LGHNA, CDR2 YSLEER. Trimming at V came to 0 bases and at J to 3 bases, leaving 5 bases not matched to a gene. CDR3 coding DNA: TGCGCCAGCAGCCAAGACAGGGGGACTTTTGGAAACACCATATATTTT. It encodes CASSQDRGTFGNTIYF.